Given below is one T cell receptor beta chain in context. 5' RACE that incorporated UMI labels was used to prepare the TRB cDNA libraries. TCRdb re-called the 5' RACE reads and catalogs CDR3 proteins one per entry, DNA excluded. This table lists tens of thousands of distinct CDR3 sequences. CDR1 is SEHNR and CDR2 is FQNEAQ in the germline V gene (reference sequence). The CDR3 totals 14 residues. This record belongs to a study of CXCR3-negative and CXCR3-positive naive CD8 T cells. V gene TRBV7-9 combines with J gene TRBJ2-7; TCRdb's D call, TRBD2, is unchecked because there is no DNA. Sequenced input: naive CXCR3- CD8+ T cells from blood. Noted subset: CD45RO-CCR7+CD27+CD95- naive CD8+ T cells lacking CXCR3 (TNR3-). This receptor was obtained from a human donor in good health. Some clones in this sample may be carry-over from other donors' samples. The chain's CDR3 is CASSSGLLPYEQYF. Complete variable domain (other parts from reference TRBV7-9 and TRBJ2-7): DTGVSQNPRHKITKRGQNVTFRCDPISEHNRLYWYRQTLGQGPEFLTYFQNEAQLEKSRLLSDRFSAERPKGSFSTLEIQRTEQGDSAMYLCASSSGLLPYEQYFGPGTRLTVT.